Listed below are T cell receptor beta chains from one sample, sequenced in a study of cytomegalovirus exposure and HLA in healthy donors. Data came from immunoSEQ multiplex PCR; TCRdb stores just in-frame clones and leaves some out. The sample includes tens of thousands of clones, over 70% of them seen just once. Sequenced: PBMCs. The receptors here all came from a woman between 35 and 50 years old in good health and CMV-seropositive. The CDR3 runs from the conserved cysteine through the conserved F or W. Some rows have no size entry. The others give once, few or many, or a class for an expanded clone.

TRBV5-4,TRBJ1-2,NA,CASSAGSTGYGYTF
TRBV27,TRBJ1-5,NA,CASSSGIGNQPQHF
TRBV18,TRBJ1-1,NA,CASSPGQGQNIEAFF
TRBV7-2,TRBJ1-2,NA,CASRGGQGAGYTF
TRBV11-1,TRBJ2-7,NA,CASSPGIHEQYF
TRBV2,TRBJ2-1,NA,CASSRRDTEYNEQFF
TRBV6-1,TRBJ2-1,NA,CASSDRAGDYNEQFF
TRBV19,TRBJ2-1,NA,CASSSGRGDEQFF
TRBV6-5,TRBJ1-2,NA,CASSYSPPILRDGYTF
TRBV19,TRBJ1-5,few,CASIGADRVNQPQHF
TRBV30,TRBJ1-2,NA,CAWSLLVAHGYTF
TRBV30,TRBJ1-1,NA,CAWSMWGGQGVTEAFF
TRBV4-1,TRBJ2-7,NA,CASSQDTYAEQYF
TRBV6-5,TRBJ1-1,few,CASSAKGAGYTEAFF
TRBV30,TRBJ2-7,once,CAWSISYEQYF
TRBV5-6,TRBJ2-3,NA,CASSLYQVVDTQYF
TRBV4-2,TRBJ2-1,NA,CASSQDGRGSYNEQFF
TRBV10-3,TRBJ2-3,NA,CASGLAGFKYGTDTQYF
TRBV2,TRBJ2-5,NA,CASSGGLAGGGETQYF
TRBV30,TRBJ2-2,NA,CAWGTGTGELFF
TRBV6-1,TRBJ1-2,NA,CASSEAYGGNYGYTF
TRBV6-6,TRBJ2-3,NA,CASSYLAGTDTQYF
TRBV30,TRBJ1-4,NA,CAWSLEFNEKLFF
TRBV29-1,TRBJ2-1,NA,CSVGLEEAGGWYNEQFF
TRBV30,TRBJ2-7,NA,CAWSVLVEQYF
TRBV30,TRBJ1-3,NA,CAWSTTSGNTIYF
TRBV7-3,TRBJ2-1,NA,CASSLKPSGSYNEQFF
TRBV29-1,TRBJ1-1,once,CSVVSDRGRTEAFF
TRBV30,TRBJ1-4,NA,CAWSVSRTGSNEKLFF
TRBV6-1,TRBJ1-4,few,CASSRQGLGEKLFF
TRBV19,TRBJ1-4,once,CASSPEDRFNEKLFF
TRBV6-6,TRBJ1-3,NA,CASSYSTGSGNTIYF
TRBV7-3,TRBJ2-6,few,CASSLKGRSSGANVLTF
TRBV4-2,TRBJ2-2,few,CASSQFSYSEREAPPNTGELFF
TRBV5-6,TRBJ1-1,few,CASSKGGTPDKAFF
TRBV7-6,TRBJ2-7,NA,CASSSRFPSGSLDEQYF
TRBV5-4,TRBJ2-2,NA,CASSFRRGGIVTGELFF
TRBV19,TRBJ2-1,NA,CASSIQGWDNEQFF
TRBV14,TRBJ2-7,NA,CASSQDMAGFPYEQYF
TRBV5-6,TRBJ2-3,NA,CASSSGTSVNRDTQYF
TRBV30,TRBJ2-1,NA,CAWSVQIGRGYEQFF
TRBV7-8,TRBJ1-5,NA,CASSLGTHSNQPQHF
TRBV15,TRBJ2-3,NA,CATRRGGTGGDTQYF
TRBV5-1,TRBJ2-2,NA,CASSLGHRDANTGELFF
TRBV2,TRBJ2-7,NA,CASSASRVLSYEQYF
TRBV27,TRBJ2-7,NA,CASSQASGGFYEQYF
TRBV19,TRBJ1-2,once,CASSITGWGYTF
TRBV7-6,TRBJ2-1,NA,CASSFPSGDNEQFF
TRBV5-4,TRBJ1-1,once,CASSAYVGGYTEAFF
TRBV2,TRBJ2-5,few,CASSLTLDSAGRQETQYF
TRBV2,TRBJ2-2,NA,CASSEAGVSTGELFF
TRBV6-1,TRBJ2-7,NA,CASSEFEAAYEQYF